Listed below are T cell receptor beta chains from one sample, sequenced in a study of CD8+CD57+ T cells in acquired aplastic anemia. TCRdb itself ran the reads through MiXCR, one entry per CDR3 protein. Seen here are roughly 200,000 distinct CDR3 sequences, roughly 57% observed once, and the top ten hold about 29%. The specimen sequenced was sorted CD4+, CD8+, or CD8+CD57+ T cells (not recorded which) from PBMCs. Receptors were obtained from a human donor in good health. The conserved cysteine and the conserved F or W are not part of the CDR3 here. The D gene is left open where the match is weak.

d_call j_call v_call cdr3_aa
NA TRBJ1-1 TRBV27 ASRQYTEAF
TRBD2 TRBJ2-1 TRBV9 ASSVGWSSGYNEQF
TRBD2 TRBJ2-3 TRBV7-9 ASSLAAGVSTDTQY
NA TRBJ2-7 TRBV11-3 ASSLSLGGGFSYEQY
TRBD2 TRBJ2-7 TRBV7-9 ASSPRTSVSYEQY
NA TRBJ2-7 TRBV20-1 SARQSGSYEQY
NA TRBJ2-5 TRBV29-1 ALIGVQETQY
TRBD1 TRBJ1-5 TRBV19 ASSDRGDNQPQH
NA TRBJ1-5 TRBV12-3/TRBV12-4 ASSLVVGPQH
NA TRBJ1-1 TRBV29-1 SVELGGTEAF
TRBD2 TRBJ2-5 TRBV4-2 ASSQEAGGQRETQY
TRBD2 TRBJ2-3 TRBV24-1 ATSDKRLATDTQY
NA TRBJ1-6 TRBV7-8 ASSLANRASGNSPLH
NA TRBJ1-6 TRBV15 ATSRVEVYVRGSPLH
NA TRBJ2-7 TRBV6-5 ASSPRDEYEQY
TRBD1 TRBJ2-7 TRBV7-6 ASSPDGTGNYEQY
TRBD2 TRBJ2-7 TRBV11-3 ASSSGTSGPYEQY
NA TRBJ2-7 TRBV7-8 ASSPIDSYEQY
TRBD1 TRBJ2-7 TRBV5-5 ASSPYRDSSYEQY
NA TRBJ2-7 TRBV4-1 ASSKGGSSSYEQY
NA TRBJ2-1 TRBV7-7 ASSQGPGGEQF
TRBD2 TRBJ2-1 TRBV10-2 ASFPGLVGEQF
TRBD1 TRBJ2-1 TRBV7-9 ASSQNTGAEQF
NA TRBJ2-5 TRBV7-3 ASSYRQGGGVRETQY
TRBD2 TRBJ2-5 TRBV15 ATSSGTTSETQY
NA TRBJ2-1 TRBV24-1 ATSDITGIADNEQF
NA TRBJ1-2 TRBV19 ASSTLTANYGYT
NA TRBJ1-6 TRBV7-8 ASSLDLVPSSPLH
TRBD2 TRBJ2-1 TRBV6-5 ASSPSGEAYNEQF
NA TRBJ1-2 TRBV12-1 ATSYGYT
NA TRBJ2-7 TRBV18 ASSPAPGSSYEQY
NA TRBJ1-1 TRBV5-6 ASSPGVGTTEAF
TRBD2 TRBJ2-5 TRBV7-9 ASSLVAGEETQY
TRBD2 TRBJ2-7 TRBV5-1 ASTQTSGSNEQY
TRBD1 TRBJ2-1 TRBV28 ATQPGTGYFGEQF
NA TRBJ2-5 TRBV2 ATKGGRQETQY
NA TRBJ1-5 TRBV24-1 ATRDGGGGNQPQH
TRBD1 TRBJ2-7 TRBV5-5 ASSTGDSYEQN
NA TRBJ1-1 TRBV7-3 ASSTGFGWEAF
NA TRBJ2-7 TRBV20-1 SARDWLDDSYEQY
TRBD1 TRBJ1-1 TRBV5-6 ASNVPTQGQSEAF
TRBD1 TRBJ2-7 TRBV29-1 STSGTGASEQY
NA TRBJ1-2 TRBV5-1 ASSSSGQPNYT
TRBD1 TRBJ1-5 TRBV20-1 SARGGGQGGQPQH
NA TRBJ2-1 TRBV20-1 SARVAEYSYNEQF
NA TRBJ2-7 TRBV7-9 ASSLGDDSYEQY
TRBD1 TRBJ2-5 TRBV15 ATSSGQGVWETQY
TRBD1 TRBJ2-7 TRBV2 ASSEGEGQVRYEQY
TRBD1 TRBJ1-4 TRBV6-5 ASSLTGLEDEKLF
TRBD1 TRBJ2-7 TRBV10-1 ANNRDRGFEQY
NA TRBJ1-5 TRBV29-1 SVRDPNQPQH
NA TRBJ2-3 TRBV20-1 SANGVEGTDTQY
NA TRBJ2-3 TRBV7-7 ASSLSKGDTQY
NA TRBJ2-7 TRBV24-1 ATSDLPLNGKTAGGSYEQY
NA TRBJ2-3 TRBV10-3 AMSDGAPDTQY
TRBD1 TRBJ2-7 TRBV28 ASSPGTGDSYEQY
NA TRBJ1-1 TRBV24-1 ATRKQDGDTEAF